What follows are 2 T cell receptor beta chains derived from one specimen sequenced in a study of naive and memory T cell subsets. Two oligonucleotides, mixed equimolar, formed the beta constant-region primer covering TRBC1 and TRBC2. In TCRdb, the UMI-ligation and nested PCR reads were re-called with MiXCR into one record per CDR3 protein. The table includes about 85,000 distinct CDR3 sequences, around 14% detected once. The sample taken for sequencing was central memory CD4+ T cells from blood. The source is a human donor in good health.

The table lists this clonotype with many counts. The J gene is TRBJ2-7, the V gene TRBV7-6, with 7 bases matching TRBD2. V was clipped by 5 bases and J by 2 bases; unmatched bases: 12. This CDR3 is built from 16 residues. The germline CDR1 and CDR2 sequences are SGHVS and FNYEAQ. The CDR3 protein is CASSPRAPSGPYEQYF. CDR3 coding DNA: TGTGCCAGCAGCCCCCGTGCCCCTAGCGGCCCCTACGAGCAGTACTTC. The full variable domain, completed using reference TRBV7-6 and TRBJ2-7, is GAGVSQSPRYKVTKRGQDVALRCDPISGHVSLYWYRQALGQGPEFLTYFNYEAQQDKSGLPNDRFSAERPEGSISTLTIQRTEQRDSAMYRCASSPRAPSGPYEQYFGPGTRLTVT.

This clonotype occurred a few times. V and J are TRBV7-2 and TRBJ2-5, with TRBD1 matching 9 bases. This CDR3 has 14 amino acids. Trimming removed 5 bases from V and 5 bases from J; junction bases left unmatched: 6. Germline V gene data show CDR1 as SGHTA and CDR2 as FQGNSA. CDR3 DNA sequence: TGTGCCAGCAGCATTACAGGGGGCAGGGAGACCCAGTACTTC. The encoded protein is CASSITGGRETQYF.